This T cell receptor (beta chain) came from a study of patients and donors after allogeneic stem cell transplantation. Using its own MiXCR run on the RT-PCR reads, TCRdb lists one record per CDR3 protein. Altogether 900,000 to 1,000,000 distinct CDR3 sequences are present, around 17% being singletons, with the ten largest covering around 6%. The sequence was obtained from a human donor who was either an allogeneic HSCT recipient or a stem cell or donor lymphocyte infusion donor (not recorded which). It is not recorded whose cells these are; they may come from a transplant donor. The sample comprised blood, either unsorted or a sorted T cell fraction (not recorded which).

For the CDR3, the DNA is TGTGCCAGCAGAACACCAGGGGGATACACTGAAGCTTTCTTT. This encodes CASRTPGGYTEAFF. The chain carries TRBV6-1 and TRBJ1-1, with 7 bases identical to TRBD1. V lost 6 bases, J lost 3 bases, and 7 bases stayed unmatched. CDR3 length equals 14 residues. The germline V gene encodes CDR1 MNHNS and CDR2 SASEGT.